A single sample is the source of the 10 T cell receptor beta chains below, sequenced in a study of blood T cell repertoires in COVID-19. Sequenced by immunoSEQ multiplex PCR; TCRdb stores in-frame clones only, minus some. This sample has about 260,000 clones; 80% to 90% occur once, and the top ten carry approximately 4%. Sequenced sample: PBMCs or T cells enriched from blood (not recorded which). These TCRs come from a man aged 25-40 years with acute COVID-19.

V gene TRBV11-3 combines with J gene TRBJ1-2, with 7 bases that match TRBD1. Unmatched junction bases numbered 12, after V lost 0 bases and J lost 8 bases. There are 16 residues in the CDR3. Germline V gene lookup returns CDR1 SGHNT and CDR2 YENEEA. CDR3 protein: CASSLEGGTGDRGYTF. DNA for the CDR3: TGTGCCAGCAGCTTAGAAGGTGGTACAGGGGACAGAGGCTACACCTTC.

This chain uses TRBV4-3 with TRBJ2-1; 8 bases match TRBD2. CDR3 length equals 15 residues. The V gene end was trimmed by 2 bases and the J gene end by 5 bases; junction bases not matched to a gene: 5. Germline lookup yields CDR1 LGHNA and CDR2 YSLEER. The CDR3 sequence: CASSQFGRENNEQFF. The CDR3 coding sequence is TGCGCCAGCAGCCAATTCGGGAGGGAGAACAATGAGCAGTTCTTC.

V and J are TRBV5-1 and TRBJ1-5; tentatively, D is TRBD1 (6 bases). Trimming cost V 0 bases and J 8 bases, with 15 bases left between them. Germline V CDR1 and CDR2: SGHRS, YFSETQ. The CDR3 has 15 residues. In DNA form, the CDR3 reads TGCGCCAGCAGCTTGGGGTCCGGACAGAATGAGCCCCAGCATTTT. It specifies CASSLGSGQNEPQHF. Combining the CDR3 with reference TRBV5-1 and TRBJ1-5 gives the whole variable domain KAGVTQTPRYLIKTRGQQVTLSCSPISGHRSVSWYQQTPGQGLQFLFEYFSETQRNKGNFPGRFSGRQFSNSRSEMNVSTLELGDSALYLCASSLGSGQNEPQHFGDGTRLSIL.

V usage is TRBV7-9 and J usage is TRBJ2-7; 8 bases match TRBD1. The length of the CDR3 is 14 residues. Germline V CDR1 and CDR2: SEHNR, FQNEAQ (reference sequence). Trimming cost V 5 bases and J 7 bases; bases outside gene matches: 10. The CDR3 sequence is CASSHRAGGLEQYV. CDR3 in DNA: TGTGCCAGCAGCCACCGGGCAGGGGGCTTAGAGCAGTACGTC.

The chain is built from TRBV25-1 and TRBJ1-1; no clear D gene. Germline CDR1 MGHDK, CDR2 SYGVNS. This CDR3 is 13 amino acids long. The ends were cut back, 5 bases at V and 4 bases at J, with 11 bases in the middle. This chain's CDR3 is CASSPNSATEAFF. Here the CDR3 DNA reads TGTGCCAGCAGTCCGAACAGTGCCACTGAAGCTTTCTTT.

This clone was seen just once. This chain links TRBV7-9 with TRBJ2-1, with 13 bases fitting TRBD2. V shed 5 bases and J 9 bases; nucleotides not matched to a gene: 4. Germline-derived CDR1 and CDR2 are SEHNR and FQNEAQ (reference sequence). This CDR3 region has 14 residues. The CDR3 loop reads CASSEGLAGFEQFF. In nucleotides, the CDR3 is TGTGCCAGCAGCGAGGGACTAGCGGGATTTGAGCAGTTCTTC.

The chain carries TRBV19 and TRBJ2-3, with TRBD2 as a possible D gene (6 bases). CDR1 is LNHDA and CDR2 is SQIVND in the germline V gene (reference sequence). The CDR3 length is 13 residues. V gave up 6 bases and J gave up 3 bases, with 10 bases separating them. CDR3 bases: TGTGCCAGTAGGGGGAGGACGACAGATACGCAGTATTTT. Its protein is CASRGRTTDTQYF. Filled out from reference TRBV19 and TRBJ2-3, the complete variable domain reads DGGITQSPKYLFRKEGQNVTLSCEQNLNHDAMYWYRQDPGQGLRLIYYSQIVNDFQKGDIAEGYSVSREKKESFPLTVTSAQKNPTAFYLCASRGRTTDTQYFGPGTRLTVL.

The gene calls are TRBV10-1 and TRBJ1-5, with D perhaps TRBD1 (6 bases). The length of the CDR3 is 16 residues. Per the germline V gene, CDR1 is WNHNN and CDR2 is SYGVQD (reference sequence). V lost 1 base and J lost 3, with 13 bases in between. CDR3 in amino acids: CASSEFPGVDNQPQHF. CDR3 nucleotides: TGCGCCAGCAGTGAGTTTCCAGGGGTCGACAATCAGCCCCAGCATTTT.

The rearrangement joins TRBV12-3 or TRBV12-4 to TRBJ1-1; D remains unclear. The CDR3 has 11 residues. V was cut by 5 bases and J by 3 bases, with 4 bases left in between. The CDR3 reads CASSPDTEAFF. The CDR3 region has the DNA TGTGCCAGCAGTCCCGACACTGAAGCTTTCTTT.

The chain employs TRBV9 and TRBJ2-3, with 8 bases aligning to TRBD2. This CDR3 has 16 residues. Germline lookup yields CDR1 SGDLS and CDR2 YYNGEE. Losses at the gene ends were 0 bases for V and 3 bases for J; bases not matched to a gene: 6. DNA of the CDR3: TGTGCCAGCAGCGTAGATACAGCGGGGGTTACAGATACGCAGTATTTT. The encoded protein is CASSVDTAGVTDTQYF.